These 23 T cell receptor beta chains were all obtained from the same sample, sequenced in a study of blood T cells in healthy people across ages (dated by TCRdb to between 2014 and 2016). Libraries were constructed by 5' RACE. TCRdb records Illumina HiSeq 2500 as the sequencer. A second roughly 6 to 12 cycle PCR used a sample-barcoded 5' primer and a J-beta primer mix. TCRdb reworked the public reads: Q25 trimming with fastp, MiXCR clone assembly, productive beta chains retained. For every CDR3 protein sequence, its rows merge into one entry that carries the most common genes and DNA. In this sample the table shows some 1.5 million distinct CDR3 sequences, roughly 28% of which occur a single time. The ten largest clones capture around 7.7% of the sample. The sample was blood. Source of these receptors: a woman between 25 and 40 years old in good health.

V is TRBV7-2 and J is TRBJ2-3, with D tentatively TRBD2 (6 bases). The CDR3 covers 15 residues. Looked up from germline, CDR1 is SGHTA and CDR2 is FQGNSA. The V end was cut by 7 bases, the J end by 4 bases, with 18 bases between. CDR3 sequence: CASTLTRRAADTQYF. The DNA for the CDR3 is TGTGCCAGCACCCTGACTAGGCGTGCCGCAGATACGCAGTATTTT.

Only a few counts were recorded for this clonotype. This chain's CDR3 is CASSLGGITGELFF. For the CDR3, the DNA is TGTGCCAGCAGCTTAGGGGGGATCACCGGGGAGCTGTTTTTT. V is TRBV7-3 and J is TRBJ2-2; possibly TRBD2 for D (6 bases). Trimming removed 2 bases at V and 4 bases at J, with 8 bases between. The germline gives CDR1 SGHTA, CDR2 FQGTGA. The CDR3 runs to 14 residues.

This chain connects TRBV14 to TRBJ1-1; D is undetermined. The CDR3 loop spans 13 amino acids. The V and J ends lost 0 bases and 11 bases respectively, with 13 bases between them. The germline CDR1 and CDR2 sequences are SGHDN and FVKESK. DNA of the CDR3: TGTGCCAGCAGCCAAGAGGTGGGCAGAAAGGCTTTCTTT. Its translation: CASSQEVGRKAFF.

V usage is TRBV29-1 and J usage is TRBJ1-1; possibly TRBD1 for D (6 bases). CDR1 and CDR2 from the germline V gene are SQVTM and ANQGSEA. The CDR3 contains 12 residues. Trimming removed 7 bases at V and 9 bases at J, with 18 bases between. CDR3 sequence (DNA): TGCAGCGCTGGAAGGGTGGACAGCCAAGCTTTCTTT. This translates into CSAGRVDSQAFF.

This clonotype was observed many times. The V gene is TRBV6-5, the J gene TRBJ1-2, with 9 bases that match TRBD1. With V trimmed by 4 bases and J by 7 bases, 7 bases remained unmatched. Looked up from germline, CDR1 is MNHEY and CDR2 is SVGAGI. The CDR3 spans 14 residues. CDR3 residues: CASSFSTGGRGYTF. The CDR3 nucleotides are TGTGCCAGCAGTTTCTCAACAGGGGGCCGTGGCTACACCTTC.

This clonotype was seen more than once but under ten times. It may be a read error: a sequence one base away is much more abundant. The rearrangement joins TRBV2 to TRBJ2-1; D is undetermined. Per germline, CDR1 SNHLY and CDR2 FYNNEI. The CDR3 spans 19 residues. The germline V and J ends were trimmed by 6 bases and 4 bases, with 28 bases remaining between them. Written as DNA, the CDR3 is TGTGCCAGCAGCGCTAAAATTACCCTGAACCACCAGACTTACAATGAGCAGTTCTTC. Protein: CASSAKITLNHQTYNEQFF.

This clonotype was picked up a small number of times. The genes are TRBV4-2 and TRBJ2-4, with a weak D call TRBD2 (7 bases). CDR3 length equals 16 residues. CDR1 and CDR2 (germline): LGHNA, YNFKEQ. The ends were cut back, 6 bases at V and 13 bases at J, with 28 bases in the middle. CDR3 sequence (DNA): TGTGCCAGCAGTCCCAGACAGGACCGCGGGCCGCGGGAGCAGTACTTC. This gives the protein CASSPRQDRGPREQYF.

A few counts support this clonotype. This chain links TRBV7-2 with TRBJ2-3, with D hard to call. V was pared by 3 bases and J by 0 bases, with 13 bases between. This CDR3 spans 16 amino acids. Germline V gene sequence: CDR1 SGHTA, CDR2 FQGNSA. This CDR3 reads CASSLGVSQSTDTQYF. The DNA for the CDR3 is TGTGCCAGCAGCTTGGGCGTGTCCCAGAGCACAGATACGCAGTATTTT.

This clonotype has ten or more counts. V and J are TRBV15 and TRBJ2-1; D uncertain. The CDR3 contains 13 residues. The germline CDR1 and CDR2 sequences are LNHNV and YYDKDF (reference sequence). V was cut by 3 bases and J by 4 bases, with 7 bases left in between. Here the CDR3 reads CATSSITYNEQFF. CDR3 in DNA: TGTGCCACCAGCAGTATAACATACAATGAGCAGTTCTTC.

For this clonotype: Just one base apart from a much larger clone, this may be a read error. J is TRBJ2-1 and V is TRBV5-1; TRBD1 matches at 8 bases. CDR3 length: 15 residues. Per germline, CDR1 SGHRS and CDR2 YFSETQ. In DNA, the CDR3 is TGCGCCAGCAGACTAGGACAGGGATCCTACAATGAGCAGATCTTC. It encodes CASRLGQGSYNEQIF.

The chain links TRBV2 to TRBJ2-7; maybe TRBD1 (5 bases). CDR3 size: 15 residues. The germline gives CDR1 SNHLY, CDR2 FYNNEI. V was shortened by 1 base and J by 4 bases, with 14 bases between the two germline ends. CDR3 loop: CASSEERTGLYEQYF. CDR3 DNA: TGTGCCAGCAGTGAAGAAAGAACAGGCCTTTACGAGCAGTACTTC.

About this clonotype itself: One junction end disagrees with the germline gene, perhaps due to a read error. For the CDR3, the DNA is TGTGCCGGCAGCCAGACAGGGGCAACAGATACGCAGTATTTT. Residues: CAGSQTGATDTQYF. This chain links TRBV7-2 with TRBJ2-3; 8 positions match TRBD1. The length of the CDR3 is 14 residues. Germline assignment: CDR1 SGHTA and CDR2 FQGNSA. Supplemented by reference TRBV7-2 and TRBJ2-3, the full variable domain reads GAGVSQSPSNKVTEKGKDVELRCDPISGHTALYWYRQSLGQGLEFLIYFQGNSAPDKSGLPSDRFSAERTGGSVSTLTIQRTQQEDSAVYLCAGSQTGATDTQYFGPGTRLTVL.

This clonotype was observed a single time. This chain links TRBV5-5 with TRBJ2-3; TRBD1 matches at 10 bases. The trim removed 2 bases at V and 6 bases at J, leaving 9 bases unmatched. Looked up from germline, CDR1 is SGHKS and CDR2 is YYEKEE (reference sequence). The CDR3 is 16 amino acids. CDR3 DNA: TGTGCCAGCAGCTTAACCCCGGGACAGGGGCCGGATACGCAGTATTTT. Translated, it gives CASSLTPGQGPDTQYF.

On this clonotype itself: The junction departs from the called germline gene at one end, perhaps through a read error. The chain employs TRBV12-3 or TRBV12-4 and TRBJ1-2; no firm D call. The CDR3 is made up of 13 amino acids. The CDR3 reads CACSLDLNYGYTF. The CDR3 DNA sequence: TGTGCCTGCAGTTTGGATCTTAACTATGGCTACACCTTC.

The table lists this clonotype with a few counts. This chain joins TRBV12-3 or TRBV12-4 and TRBJ2-1; D unresolved. This CDR3 region has 14 residues. Deletions cut 5 bases from V and 8 bases from J, with 16 bases between. The CDR3 protein is CASSQTGRAHEQFF. Written as DNA, the CDR3 is TGTGCCAGCAGTCAGACCGGCCGGGCGCATGAGCAGTTCTTC.

There are a few counts of this clonotype. V is TRBV2 and J is TRBJ2-1; D is undetermined. Trimming stripped 6 bases from V and 8 bases from J, with 23 bases between. Germline assignment: CDR1 SNHLY and CDR2 FYNNEI. The CDR3 covers 16 residues. Here the CDR3 reads CASSRIPRSSGDEQFF. The DNA for the CDR3 is TGTGCCAGCAGCCGAATTCCTAGAAGTTCTGGGGATGAGCAGTTCTTC.

This clonotype was observed at least ten times. The chain couples TRBV20-1 to TRBJ2-1, with 11 bases that match TRBD2. The V segment lost 3 bases and the J segment 4 bases; nucleotides outside the gene matches: 5. The CDR3 loop spans 15 amino acids. CDR1 is DFQATT, CDR2 SNEGSKA, per germline (reference sequence). Here the CDR3 reads CSAREVAGGYNEQFF. The DNA for the CDR3 is TGCAGTGCTAGGGAGGTAGCGGGGGGGTACAATGAGCAGTTCTTC.

The gene calls are TRBV5-1 and TRBJ2-5, with 7 bases aligning to TRBD1. The CDR3 has 17 amino acids. Per the germline V gene, CDR1 is SGHRS and CDR2 is YFSETQ. The trim removed 2 bases at V and 5 bases at J, leaving 15 bases unmatched. CDR3 protein: CASSFRQGPSVSETQYF. CDR3 DNA: TGCGCCAGCAGCTTCCGACAGGGTCCATCTGTATCGGAGACCCAGTACTTC.

This clonotype was counted between two and nine times. The CDR3 spells CASSVTGIDTQYF. The CDR3 nucleotides read TGTGCCAGCAGCGTTACAGGGATAGATACGCAGTATTTT. V usage is TRBV7-9 and J usage is TRBJ2-3; tentative D call: TRBD1 (6 bases). From germline, CDR1 is SEHNR and CDR2 FQNEAQ (reference sequence). CDR3 length: 13 amino acids. V lost 5 bases to trimming and J lost 5 bases, with 11 bases between them.

In the case of this clonotype: Being one base from a much bigger clone, this may be a read error. The chain combines TRBV5-1 with TRBJ2-7; D not resolved. This CDR3 region has 12 residues. Germline values: CDR1 SGHRS, CDR2 YFSETQ. The CDR3 reads CTSSLLDDEQYF. The CDR3, as DNA: TGCACCAGCAGCTTGCTAGACGACGAGCAGTACTTC.

This clonotype has a single count. Being one base from a much bigger clone, this may be a read error. The chain links TRBV12-3 or TRBV12-4 to TRBJ2-7, with D possibly TRBD1 on 6 matching bases. The CDR3 extends over 12 amino acids. V was clipped by 6 bases and J by 7 bases, with 13 bases between them. CDR3 loop: CASRGGREEQYF. CDR3 sequence (DNA): TGTGCCAGCAGAGGGGGTCGAGAAGAGCAGTACTTC.

This clonotype was counted many times. The CDR3, as DNA: TGTGCCAGCAGCTTAGGGGGTTACCCCTACGAGCAGTACTTC. Protein: CASSLGGYPYEQYF. This chain uses TRBV7-6 with TRBJ2-7; D gene ambiguous. Germline V gives CDR1 SGHVS, CDR2 FNYEAQ. CDR3 length: 14 amino acids. The V end was cut by 1 base, the J end by 2 bases, with 9 bases between.

The sample holds one count of this clonotype. V gene TRBV5-1 combines with J gene TRBJ2-7; D may be TRBD2 (6 bases). In germline, CDR1 is SGHRS, CDR2 YFSETQ. The CDR3 sequence is 16 residues long. V was trimmed by 4 bases and J by 2 bases, leaving 19 bases between them. The CDR3 DNA reads TGCGCCAGCAGCCACGCAGATCACCGGGGGACCTACGAGCAGTACTTC. Translation gives CASSHADHRGTYEQYF.